These 12 T cell receptor beta chains share one sample of origin, sequenced in a study of OX40 agonist ivuxolimab in advanced cancers. Libraries were prepared by immunoSEQ multiplex PCR; TCRdb keeps only in-frame clonotypes and omits some of them. Of fewer than 50,000 clones in the sample, over 80% were seen once. The sample consisted of CD4+ or CD8+ T cells sorted from blood, taken in a trial of the OX40 agonist ivuxolimab. The source of these receptors is an adult with an advanced solid tumor such as melanoma, head and neck, liver or kidney cancer.

The chain joins TRBV6-6 to TRBJ2-1; D is possibly TRBD1 or TRBD2 (5 bases each). The CDR3 contains 15 residues. Trimming took 2 bases from V and 7 from J, leaving 15 bases between them. The germline gives CDR1 MNHNY, CDR2 SVGAGI (reference sequence). CDR3 loop: CASSYRRDLENEQFF. CDR3 nucleotide sequence: TGTGCCAGCAGTTACCGCCGGGACCTCGAGAATGAGCAGTTCTTC.

This sequence joins TRBV7-3 and TRBJ2-3; 12 bases map to TRBD2. Germline V lookup: CDR1 SGHTA, CDR2 FQGTGA. V trimming: 5 bases; J trimming: 0 bases; junction bases outside the gene matches: 3. This CDR3 is built from 16 residues. CDR3 nucleotides: TGTGCCAGCAGCCTAGGACTAGCGGGAAGCACAGATACGCAGTATTTT. Its protein product is CASSLGLAGSTDTQYF.

The chain employs TRBV6-1 and TRBJ2-1; D gene ambiguous. V was clipped by 6 bases and J by 5 bases, with 8 bases between them. Per the germline V gene, CDR1 is MNHNS and CDR2 is SASEGT. The length of the CDR3 is 12 residues. This CDR3 is CASSFRDNEQFF. DNA for the CDR3: TGTGCCAGCAGCTTCCGGGACAATGAGCAGTTCTTC.

This chain links TRBV7-2 with TRBJ2-7, with 12 bases identical to TRBD2. After removal of 5 bases from V and 5 bases from J, the junction contained 10 bases not matched to a gene. CDR3 length: 16 amino acids. Germline assignment: CDR1 SGHTA and CDR2 FQGNSA. The CDR3 reads CASSRRLAGVNNEQYF. The CDR3 region has the DNA TGTGCCAGCAGCCGGCGACTAGCGGGAGTGAACAACGAGCAGTACTTC.

The chain links TRBV7-8 to TRBJ2-5; D gene uncertain. Germline lookup yields CDR1 SGHVS and CDR2 FQNEAQ. CDR3 length: 10 amino acids. Trimming cost V 8 bases and J 2 bases, with 3 bases left between them. The CDR3 DNA is TGTGCCAGCGCTCAAGAGACCCAGTACTTC. The encoded protein is CASAQETQYF.

V gene TRBV7-9 combines with J gene TRBJ1-1, with 7 bases fitting TRBD1. The CDR3 is 14 residues long. Germline V gives CDR1 SEHNR, CDR2 FQNEAQ (reference sequence). V trimming: 5 bases; J trimming: 2 bases; junction bases outside the gene matches: 5. The CDR3 loop is CASSRQGENTEAFF. The CDR3 DNA reads as TGTGCCAGCAGCCGACAGGGTGAAAACACTGAAGCTTTCTTT.

The V call is TRBV6-1, the J call TRBJ1-4; 8 bases are shared with TRBD1. Germline V gene lookup returns CDR1 MNHNS and CDR2 SASEGT. The CDR3 loop spans 19 amino acids. The V and J ends lost 0 bases and 0 bases, in that order; junction bases with no gene match: 9. The CDR3 protein is CASSEAGFAGGTTNEKLFF. As DNA, the CDR3 is TGTGCCAGCAGTGAAGCGGGATTCGCAGGGGGCACAACTAATGAAAAACTGTTTTTT.

The chain joins TRBV11-1 to TRBJ2-5; no reliable D call. Trimming pared 1 base from V and 5 bases from J, leaving 20 bases between. CDR1 is SGHAT, CDR2 FQDESV, per germline (reference sequence). The CDR3 extends over 17 amino acids. The CDR3 sequence is CASSLGFRTQWRETQYF. Written as DNA, the CDR3 is TGTGCCAGCAGCTTAGGATTTAGGACCCAGTGGCGGGAGACCCAGTACTTC.

The chain carries TRBV13 and TRBJ1-4; 7 bases fit TRBD1. V was clipped by 5 bases and J by 3 bases; unmatched bases: 9. Germline CDR1 is PRHDT and CDR2 is FYEKMQ (reference sequence). This CDR3 comprises 16 residues. This CDR3 reads CASSHQETGPNEKLFF. DNA for the CDR3: TGTGCCAGCAGCCACCAGGAGACAGGGCCTAATGAAAAACTGTTTTTT.

This clone was seen a handful of times. CDR3 in amino acids: CASSAGTDSPLHF. Here the CDR3 DNA reads TGTGCCAGCAGCGCCGGGACAGATTCACCCCTCCACTTT. The chain links TRBV9 to TRBJ1-6, with TRBD1 matching 7 bases. The CDR3 length is 13 residues. Unmatched junction bases numbered 2, after V lost 3 bases and J lost 8 bases. Germline values: CDR1 SGDLS, CDR2 YYNGEE. The full variable domain, its missing parts supplied by reference TRBV9 and TRBJ1-6, is DSGVTQTPKHLITATGQRVTLRCSPRSGDLSVYWYQQSLDQGLQFLIQYYNGEERAKGNILERFSAQQFPDLHSELNLSSLELGDSALYFCASSAGTDSPLHFGNGTRLTVT.

This chain connects TRBV11-2 to TRBJ1-5; TRBD1 agrees at 8 bases. This CDR3 is built from 16 residues. V dropped 3 bases and J dropped 1; count of bases not matched to a gene: 5. Germline V lookup: CDR1 SGHAT, CDR2 FQNNGV. Here the CDR3 DNA reads TGTGCCAGCAGCTTGGGGACAGGAGGGAGCAATCAGCCCCAGCATTTT. Protein: CASSLGTGGSNQPQHF.

The chain joins TRBV4-3 to TRBJ1-2; no definite D call. The length of the CDR3 is 17 residues. The V gene lost 0 bases and the J gene lost 8 bases, with 22 bases spanning the gap. Germline CDR1 and CDR2: LGHNA and YSLEER. The CDR3, as DNA: TGCGCCAGCAGCCAAGAGAGGGCGGGTATGCCATATCCCGGCTACACCTTC. Its translation: CASSQERAGMPYPGYTF.